The source of this T cell receptor (beta chain) is a study of shared clonotypes between healthy human individuals. Whole-study findings and limits: Non-shared clonotypes had lower generation probabilities than those shared by all four donors. With a few donors compared, about 5% of naive CD4 clonotypes were shared.

As to this clone: The antigen is undetermined.

Authors' methods: For the immunoSEQ data, sequences were junction-only without quality scores, so filtering differed. Some clones are missing from TCRdb's copy, which holds only in-frame ones; the method was immunoSEQ multiplex PCR. That table gives V, J and clone size, and the DNA gave D and trimming. The sample holds around 200,000 clones; 85% to 95% are singletons and the top ten take 0.067%. V was shortened by 7 bases and J by 5 bases, with 17 bases between the two germline ends. CDR3 length: 14 residues. The germline V gene encodes CDR1 MNHNY and CDR2 SVGAGI (reference sequence). Sequenced sample: naive CD4+ T cells sorted from blood. Sample subset: CD45RA+ positively selected. V and J are TRBV6-6 and TRBJ2-5; possible D gene TRBD1, 5 bases. The clonotype originates from a woman aged 25 to 39 in good health. The CDR3 loop reads CASNLQSGLETQYF. DNA of the CDR3: TGTGCCAGCAATCTCCAGTCAGGGTTGGAGACCCAGTACTTC.